Listed here are 7 T cell receptor beta chains from one sample, sequenced in a study of cytomegalovirus exposure and HLA in healthy donors. PCR primers comprised 60 Vbeta and 13 Jbeta primers. Libraries were prepared by immunoSEQ multiplex PCR; TCRdb keeps only in-frame clonotypes and omits some of them. The sample shows approximately 140,000 clones, just over 70% of them seen only once. Sequenced sample: PBMCs. These receptors came from a woman between 55 and 75 years old in good health and CMV-seropositive.

This clone has at least ten counts. The J gene is TRBJ1-3, the V gene TRBV9; a weak D match, TRBD1 (6 bases). The ends were cut back, 2 bases at V and 2 bases at J, with 14 bases in the middle. This CDR3 spans 16 amino acids. Germline-derived CDR1 and CDR2 are SGDLS and YYNGEE. The DNA for the CDR3 is TGTGCCAGCAGCGTGTCCCTGGACAGAGCTGGAAACACCATATATTTT. Translated: CASSVSLDRAGNTIYF.

The chain uses TRBV29-1 and TRBJ2-1; D perhaps matches TRBD2 (5 bases). This CDR3 has 13 amino acids. Germline assignment: CDR1 SQVTM and CDR2 ANQGSEA. V lost 4 bases, J lost 3 bases, and 10 bases lay in between. The CDR3 region is CSVGSSFYNEQFF. CDR3 in DNA: TGCAGCGTTGGATCTAGCTTCTACAATGAGCAGTTCTTC.

This chain uses TRBV13 with TRBJ2-7; D unclear. Germline CDR1 is PRHDT and CDR2 is FYEKMQ (reference sequence). The CDR3 contains 14 residues. V was cut by 5 bases and J by 5 bases, with 16 bases left in between. CDR3 sequence (DNA): TGTGCCAGCAGCCGGTTCGACGTACAGAACGAGCAGTACTTC. Encoded protein: CASSRFDVQNEQYF.

The J gene is TRBJ1-2, the V gene TRBV27; tentatively, D is TRBD1 (5 bases). Trimming took off 3 bases at V and 4 bases at J, with 9 bases between the two ends. Germline loops: CDR1 MNHEY, CDR2 SMNVEV (reference sequence). The CDR3 covers 13 residues. The CDR3 nucleotides are TGTGCCAGCAGTTTCTCGGGGGGCTATGGCTACACCTTC. This sequence encodes CASSFSGGYGYTF.

This rearrangement joins TRBV5-1 to TRBJ1-6; D call uncertain. There are 12 residues in the CDR3. Trimming stripped 7 bases from V and 11 bases from J, with 13 bases between. Per germline, CDR1 SGHRS and CDR2 YFSETQ. DNA for the CDR3: TGCGCCAGCTCCGGTCAAGCGCCACCCCTCCACTTT. Encoded protein: CASSGQAPPLHF.

The chain joins TRBV27 to TRBJ1-1; 9 bases align to TRBD1. Germline loops: CDR1 MNHEY, CDR2 SMNVEV (reference sequence). The V and J ends lost 5 bases and 4 bases, in that order; junction bases with no gene match: 8. This CDR3 region has 15 residues. CDR3 DNA sequence: TGTGCCAGCAGTAGCGGACAGGGGTGGAGCACTGAAGCTTTCTTT. Translation: CASSSGQGWSTEAFF.

This chain links TRBV6-1 with TRBJ1-2, with a tentative D call TRBD1 (5 bases). Germline V gene data show CDR1 as MNHNS and CDR2 as SASEGT. The CDR3 totals 15 residues. V was pared by 10 bases and J by 8 bases, with 26 bases between. CDR3 sequence: CATRGSLEAGPGYTF. For the CDR3, the DNA is TGTGCCACCCGGGGTTCCTTAGAGGCGGGGCCAGGCTACACCTTC.